The T cell receptor beta chain under discussion was sequenced for a study of T cells in Graves' hyperthyroidism and ophthalmopathy. In regard to this clonotype: Its antigen is undetermined.

If no ophthalmopathy progression occurred within 18 months, Graves' hyperthyroidism was stable. From germline, CDR1 is MNHEY and CDR2 SVGAGI. V lost 7 bases and J lost 3, with 15 bases in between. This CDR3 contains 14 residues. From RNA transcripts, TCR beta CDR3 regions were amplified. The HTBI primer set was used in a first-round RT-PCR of the TCR CDR3. TCRdb itself ran the multiplex PCR reads through MiXCR, one entry per CDR3 protein. Here the sample spans under 700,000 distinct CDR3 sequences, about 45% being singletons. Broader study findings: Among thyroid clonotypes expanded above 0.001, most also appeared in blood. Classification by a 13 V-J model distinguished ophthalmopathy from stable hyperthyroidism. Ophthalmopathy, as predicted by the model, came a median roughly 6.5 months after the prediction.

The chain combines TRBV6-5 with TRBJ2-5; D not resolved. Specimen: peripheral blood or thyroid tissue (not recorded which). The source of this sequence is a woman under 30 with Graves' hyperthyroidism. The CDR3 sequence is CASTENSAKETQYF. In nucleotides, the CDR3 is TGTGCCAGCACGGAGAATTCTGCCAAAGAGACCCAGTACTTC.